These 21 T cell receptor beta chains were sequenced from one sample in a study of blood T cells in healthy people across ages. Primed by a sample-barcoded 5' primer and a J-beta primer mix, a second PCR proceeded for about 7 to 11 cycles. TCRdb reanalysed the 5' RACE reads using MiXCR and keeps one entry per CDR3 protein. The sample comprises about 400,000 distinct CDR3 sequences, 52% of which are singletons, and about 54% rests with the top ten. The sequencing sample was made of blood. These receptors came from a man in his 60s in good health.

This clonotype has only one observation. This rearrangement joins TRBV15 to TRBJ2-7; D gene ambiguous. The CDR3 consists of 15 residues. Germline assignment: CDR1 LNHNV and CDR2 YYDKDF (reference sequence). Trimming stripped 0 bases from V and 4 bases from J, with 13 bases between. DNA for the CDR3: TGTGCCACCAGCAGAGAGGGGATACGGGTTTACGAGCAGTACTTC. As protein: CATSREGIRVYEQYF.

This clonotype was detected only a few times. The CDR3 coding sequence is TGTGCCAGCAGTCACCAGGGACAGGGGAGGGAGACCCAGTACTTC. Encoded protein: CASSHQGQGRETQYF. The chain links TRBV6-2 or TRBV6-3 to TRBJ2-5, with 10 bases lining up with TRBD1. In germline, CDR1 is MNHEY, CDR2 SVGEGT. The CDR3 spans 15 residues. The V and J ends lost 5 bases and 5 bases, in that order; junction bases with no gene match: 8.

This clonotype was observed a handful of times. The chain links TRBV5-1 to TRBJ2-4; 11 bases are shared with TRBD1. The J call may be in error: the DNA end matches TRBJ2-7 better. Per germline, CDR1 SGHRS and CDR2 YFSETQ. The CDR3 has 13 amino acids. CDR3 sequence (DNA): TGCGCCAGCAGCGTGGGGACAGGGGGCGAGCAGTACTTC. It codes for CASSVGTGGEQYF.

DNA of the CDR3: TGTGCCAGCAGTTTAAGGGCGTCAGGGGAACACGAGCAGTACTTC. It yields the protein CASSLRASGEHEQYF. The chain employs TRBV27 and TRBJ2-1, with D possibly TRBD1 on 6 matching bases. The J call could be wrong; TRBJ2-7 is a better fit for the DNA end. Germline V gives CDR1 MNHEY, CDR2 SMNVEV (reference sequence). CDR3 length: 15 amino acids.

In nucleotides, the CDR3 is TGTGCCAGCAGTAAACGGACCGGCGGAGAAGATACGCAGTATTTT. It yields the protein CASSKRTGGEDTQYF. The rearrangement links TRBV12-3 or TRBV12-4 to TRBJ2-3; D unclear. The CDR3 contains 15 residues. Trimming left V 5 bases short and J 5 bases short, with 17 bases between.

This clonotype was seen many times. The J gene is TRBJ2-3, the V gene TRBV5-6; D remains unclear. The V and J ends lost 0 bases and 1 base respectively, with 12 bases between them. The CDR3 covers 16 residues. Germline assignment: CDR1 SGHDT and CDR2 YYEEEE. The CDR3, as DNA: TGTGCCAGCAGCTTGGAGGCCAGGTCACGCACAGATACGCAGTATTTT. Translating gives CASSLEARSRTDTQYF. The entire variable domain, with the rest obtained from reference TRBV5-6 and TRBJ2-3, is as follows: DAGVTQSPTHLIKTRGQQVTLRCSPKSGHDTVSWYQQALGQGPQFIFQYYEEEERQRGNFPDRFSGHQFPNYSSELNVNALLLGDSALYLCASSLEARSRTDTQYFGPGTRLTVL.

This rearrangement joins TRBV4-3 to TRBJ2-1, with 11 bases matching TRBD2. Germline V gives CDR1 LGHNA, CDR2 YSLEER. The V gene end was trimmed by 4 bases and the J gene end by 9 bases; junction bases not matched to a gene: 11. This CDR3 comprises 16 residues. DNA of the CDR3: TGCGCCAGCAGCCCAGTGGTAGCGGGAGGGGGCGGTGAGCAGTTCTTC. Protein: CASSPVVAGGGGEQFF.

The chain combines TRBV15 with TRBJ2-1; possible D gene TRBD1, 6 bases. The V gene lost 5 bases and the J gene lost 10 bases, with 15 bases spanning the gap. This CDR3 is built from 13 residues. The germline V gene has CDR1 LNHNV and CDR2 YYDKDF (reference sequence). DNA of the CDR3: TGTGCCACCAGCCCCAGGGGTTCCATAGAGCAGTTCTTC. Amino acid sequence: CATSPRGSIEQFF.

This clonotype was counted ten times or more. The J gene is TRBJ2-3, the V gene TRBV20-1; D is perhaps TRBD2 (6 bases). Germline V gives CDR1 DFQATT, CDR2 SNEGSKA (reference sequence). The CDR3 has 14 amino acids. Between the trimmed V and J ends, which lost 1 base and 1 base, there was a span of 9 bases. The CDR3 DNA follows: TGCAGTGCTAGAGTTTGGGAGGGCACAGATACGCAGTATTTT. It yields the protein CSARVWEGTDTQYF.

The CDR3 region has the DNA TGTGCCAGCTTGCTAGCAGGAAATGAGCAGTTCTTC. Translated, it gives CASLLAGNEQFF. The J gene is TRBJ2-1, the V gene TRBV6-6; possible D gene TRBD2, 5 bases. Germline V gives CDR1 MNHNY, CDR2 SVGAGI (reference sequence). V was cut by 8 bases and J by 7 bases, with 12 bases left in between. The CDR3 is made up of 12 amino acids.

The genes are TRBV5-1 and TRBJ2-1; D uncertain. The CDR3 runs 16 residues. The germline gives CDR1 SGHRS, CDR2 YFSETQ. Trimming shortened V by 2 bases and J by 0 bases, and 12 bases separated the two germline ends. Here the CDR3 DNA reads TGCGCCAGCAGCTTAGCATTCCGGAGCTCCTACAATGAGCAGTTCTTC. The encoded protein is CASSLAFRSSYNEQFF.

This clonotype has a handful of counts. The chain joins TRBV7-9 to TRBJ2-7, with no clear D. The germline V and J ends were trimmed by 5 bases and 5 bases, with 10 bases remaining between them. CDR3 length: 12 residues. From germline, CDR1 is SEHNR and CDR2 FQNEAQ (reference sequence). CDR3 nucleotides: TGTGCCAGCAGCCCCCCCAGTGACGAGCAGTACTTC. Translating it yields CASSPPSDEQYF.

This chain joins TRBV7-3 and TRBJ2-3; tentative D call: TRBD2 (5 bases). CDR1 is SGHTA, CDR2 FQGTGA, per germline. This CDR3 region has 16 residues. Trimming stripped 5 bases from V and 4 bases from J, with 19 bases between. The CDR3 protein is CASSTGLRGLADTQYF. The DNA of the CDR3 is TGTGCCAGCAGCACTGGACTCCGTGGTTTGGCAGATACGCAGTATTTT.

V and J are TRBV6-2 or TRBV6-3 and TRBJ2-7, with D perhaps assigned TRBD1 or TRBD2 (6 bases each). This CDR3 region has 19 residues. Trimming stripped 8 bases from V and 5 bases from J, with 34 bases between. CDR1 and CDR2 from the germline V gene are MNHEY and SVGEGT. CDR3 coding DNA: TGTGCCAGCCGTTCTTTCCCTGGAGGGGGAACTTCCAGTTTCGACGAGCAGTACTTC. Amino acid sequence: CASRSFPGGGTSSFDEQYF.

This clonotype showed up just a few times. The chain couples TRBV15 to TRBJ2-1, with a weak D call TRBD2 (6 bases). Germline V gene sequence: CDR1 LNHNV, CDR2 YYDKDF (reference sequence). The CDR3 contains 13 residues. Trimming took 1 base from V and 6 from J, leaving 7 bases between them. CDR3 DNA: TGTGCCACCAGCAGAGTACTAGCCAATGAGCAGTTCTTC. Its protein product is CATSRVLANEQFF.

This clonotype was detected only once. The chain couples TRBV6-1 to TRBJ1-1; unclear D gene. The CDR3 is 13 residues long. V dropped 1 base and J dropped 6 bases, with 9 bases sitting between them. CDR1 is MNHNS, CDR2 SASEGT, per germline. CDR3 region: CASSEDPASEAFF. DNA of the CDR3: TGTGCCAGCAGTGAAGACCCAGCTTCTGAAGCTTTCTTT.

Worth noting for this clonotype: Mismatch with germline at one junction end may stem from a read error. CDR3 DNA: TGCAGTGCTGGAGACAGGGCTGACTCTAATGAAAAACTGTTTTTT. As protein: CSAGDRADSNEKLFF. The rearrangement joins TRBV20-1 to TRBJ1-4; 7 bases are shared with TRBD1. This CDR3 comprises 15 residues. Germline CDR1 and CDR2: DFQATT and SNEGSKA (reference sequence).

This clonotype was picked up a small number of times. The rearrangement links TRBV5-6 to TRBJ2-1, with D tentatively TRBD2 (5 bases). CDR3 size: 16 residues. The ends were cut back, 1 base at V and 5 bases at J, with 16 bases in the middle. Germline V gene sequence: CDR1 SGHDT, CDR2 YYEEEE. DNA for the CDR3: TGTGCCAGCAGCTTGTTGTCAGGTCGCGGGCACAATGAGCAGTTCTTC. Protein product: CASSLLSGRGHNEQFF.

This clonotype appeared once. The rearrangement joins TRBV7-9 to TRBJ2-7, with D possibly TRBD2 on 6 matching bases. V lost 2 bases to trimming and J lost 3 bases, with 14 bases between them. The V gene's germline CDR1 is SEHNR and CDR2 FQNEAQ (reference sequence). This CDR3 comprises 15 residues. CDR3 sequence: CASSLSLGGSYEQYF. In nucleotides, the CDR3 is TGTGCCAGCAGCTTAAGTTTGGGGGGAAGCTACGAGCAGTACTTC.

The J gene is TRBJ2-7, the V gene TRBV12-3 or TRBV12-4, with TRBD1 identical over 7 bases. V shed 5 bases, J shed 6 bases, and the junction held 10 bases outside the gene matches. The CDR3 is 14 residues long. This chain's CDR3 is CASSPQTGVAEQYF. CDR3 bases: TGTGCCAGCAGTCCCCAAACAGGGGTGGCCGAGCAGTACTTC.

This clonotype was recorded many times. This chain uses TRBV28 with TRBJ2-3; no clear D gene. V lost 4 bases, J lost 2 bases, and 13 bases lay in between. Germline CDR1 is MDHEN and CDR2 is SYDVKM. The CDR3 consists of 15 residues. The CDR3 reads CASSSPPADTDTQYF. The CDR3 region has the DNA TGTGCCAGCAGTTCCCCCCCGGCCGACACAGATACGCAGTATTTT.